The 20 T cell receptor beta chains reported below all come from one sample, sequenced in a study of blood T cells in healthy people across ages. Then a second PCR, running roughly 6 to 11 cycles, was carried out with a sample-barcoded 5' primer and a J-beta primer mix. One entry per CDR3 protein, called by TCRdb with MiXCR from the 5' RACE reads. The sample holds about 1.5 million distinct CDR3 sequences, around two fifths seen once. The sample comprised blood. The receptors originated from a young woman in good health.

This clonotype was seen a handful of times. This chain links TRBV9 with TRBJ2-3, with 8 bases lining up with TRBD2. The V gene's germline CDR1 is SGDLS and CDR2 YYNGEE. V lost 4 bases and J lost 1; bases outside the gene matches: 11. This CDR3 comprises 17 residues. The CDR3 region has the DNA TGTGCCAGCAGCACCCGTTTGGGGACTAGTCGCACAGATACGCAGTATTTT. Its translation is CASSTRLGTSRTDTQYF.

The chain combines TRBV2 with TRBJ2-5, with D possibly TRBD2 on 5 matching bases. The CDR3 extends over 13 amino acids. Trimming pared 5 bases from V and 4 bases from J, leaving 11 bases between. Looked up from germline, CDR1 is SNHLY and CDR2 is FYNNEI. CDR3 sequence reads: CASSRTRGETQYF. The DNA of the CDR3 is TGTGCCAGCAGTCGCACCCGGGGAGAGACCCAGTACTTC.

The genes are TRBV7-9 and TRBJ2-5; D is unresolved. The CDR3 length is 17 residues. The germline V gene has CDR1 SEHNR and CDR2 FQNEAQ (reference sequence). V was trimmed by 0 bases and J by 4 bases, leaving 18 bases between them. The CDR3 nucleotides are TGTGCCAGCAGCTTAGCATCCCTATCCCCCCCGGGAGAGACCCAGTACTTC. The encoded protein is CASSLASLSPPGETQYF.

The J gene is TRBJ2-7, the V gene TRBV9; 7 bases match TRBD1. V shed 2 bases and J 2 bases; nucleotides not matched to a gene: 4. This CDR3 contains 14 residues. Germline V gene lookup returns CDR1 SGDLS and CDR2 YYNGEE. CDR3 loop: CASSVGQETYEQYF. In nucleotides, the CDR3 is TGTGCCAGCAGCGTTGGACAGGAGACCTACGAGCAGTACTTC. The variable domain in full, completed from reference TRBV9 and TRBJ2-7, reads DSGVTQTPKHLITATGQRVTLRCSPRSGDLSVYWYQQSLDQGLQFLIQYYNGEERAKGNILERFSAQQFPDLHSELNLSSLELGDSALYFCASSVGQETYEQYFGPGTRLTVT.

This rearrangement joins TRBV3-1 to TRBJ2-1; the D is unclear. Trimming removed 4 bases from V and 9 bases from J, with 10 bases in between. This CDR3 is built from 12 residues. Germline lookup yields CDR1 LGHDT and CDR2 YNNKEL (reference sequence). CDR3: CASSRKTREQFF. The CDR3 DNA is TGTGCCAGCAGCCGCAAGACTCGTGAGCAGTTCTTC.

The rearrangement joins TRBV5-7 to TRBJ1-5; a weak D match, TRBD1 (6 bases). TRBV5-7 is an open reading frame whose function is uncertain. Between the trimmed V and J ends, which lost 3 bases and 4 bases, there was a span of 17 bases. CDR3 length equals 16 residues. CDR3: CASSSFFGQLNQPQHF. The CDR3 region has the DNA TGTGCCAGCAGCTCGTTTTTTGGACAGCTAAATCAGCCCCAGCATTTT.

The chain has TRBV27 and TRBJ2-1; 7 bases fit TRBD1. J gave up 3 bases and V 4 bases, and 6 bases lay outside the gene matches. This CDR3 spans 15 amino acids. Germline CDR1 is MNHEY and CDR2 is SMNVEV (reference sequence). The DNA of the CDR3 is TGTGCCAGCAGTTCTGGGGGACAGTTCTACAATGAGCAGTTCTTC. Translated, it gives CASSSGGQFYNEQFF.

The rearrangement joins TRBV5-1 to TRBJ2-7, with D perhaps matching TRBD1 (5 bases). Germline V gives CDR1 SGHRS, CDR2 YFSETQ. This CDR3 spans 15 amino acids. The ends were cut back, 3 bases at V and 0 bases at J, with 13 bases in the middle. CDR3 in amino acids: CASSYGATDSYEQYF. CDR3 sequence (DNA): TGCGCCAGCAGCTATGGGGCAACGGACTCCTACGAGCAGTACTTC.

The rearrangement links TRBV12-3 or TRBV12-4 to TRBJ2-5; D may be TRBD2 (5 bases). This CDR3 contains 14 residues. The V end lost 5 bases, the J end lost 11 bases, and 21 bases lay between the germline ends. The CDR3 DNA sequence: TGTGCCAGCAGTCCCTTCTCCGGGATTAATGAGCAGTACTTC. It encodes CASSPFSGINEQYF.

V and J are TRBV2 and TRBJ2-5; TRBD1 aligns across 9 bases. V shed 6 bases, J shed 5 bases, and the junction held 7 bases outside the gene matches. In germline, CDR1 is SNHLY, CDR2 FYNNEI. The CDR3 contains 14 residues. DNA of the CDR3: TGTGCCAGCAGAGAACAGGGGGCGTTGGAGACCCAGTACTTC. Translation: CASREQGALETQYF.

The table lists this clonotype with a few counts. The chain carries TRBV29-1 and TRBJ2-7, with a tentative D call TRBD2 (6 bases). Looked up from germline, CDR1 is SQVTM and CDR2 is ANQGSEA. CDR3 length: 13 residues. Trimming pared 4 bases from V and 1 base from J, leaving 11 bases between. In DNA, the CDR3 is TGCAGCGTTGCGGGTAGCGGTTCCTACGAGCAGTACTTC. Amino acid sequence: CSVAGSGSYEQYF.

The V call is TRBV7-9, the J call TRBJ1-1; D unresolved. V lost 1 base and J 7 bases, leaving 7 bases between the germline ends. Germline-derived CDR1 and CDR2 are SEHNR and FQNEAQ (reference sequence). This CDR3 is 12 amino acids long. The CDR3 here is CASSLGRNEAFF. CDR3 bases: TGTGCCAGCAGCTTAGGACGGAATGAAGCTTTCTTT. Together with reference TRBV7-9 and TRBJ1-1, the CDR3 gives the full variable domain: DTGVSQNPRHKITKRGQNVTFRCDPISEHNRLYWYRQTLGQGPEFLTYFQNEAQLEKSRLLSDRFSAERPKGSFSTLEIQRTEQGDSAMYLCASSLGRNEAFFGQGTRLTVV.

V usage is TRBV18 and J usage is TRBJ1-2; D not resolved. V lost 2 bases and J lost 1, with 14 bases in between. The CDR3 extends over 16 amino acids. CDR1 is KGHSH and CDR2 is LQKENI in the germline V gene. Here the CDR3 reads CASSPGPLPFNYGYTF. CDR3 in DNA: TGTGCCAGCTCACCAGGGCCGTTACCCTTTAACTATGGCTACACCTTC.

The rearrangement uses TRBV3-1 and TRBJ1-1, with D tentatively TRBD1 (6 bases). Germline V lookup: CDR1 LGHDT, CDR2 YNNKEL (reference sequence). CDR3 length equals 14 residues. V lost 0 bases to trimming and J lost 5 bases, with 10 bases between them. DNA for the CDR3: TGTGCCAGCAGCCAAGAGGGGCAGGGGACTGAAGCTTTCTTT. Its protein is CASSQEGQGTEAFF. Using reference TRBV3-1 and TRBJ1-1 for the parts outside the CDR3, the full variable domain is DTAVSQTPKYLVTQMGNDKSIKCEQNLGHDTMYWYKQDSKKFLKIMFSYNNKELIINETVPNRFSPKSPDKAHLNLHINSLELGDSAVYFCASSQEGQGTEAFFGQGTRLTVV.

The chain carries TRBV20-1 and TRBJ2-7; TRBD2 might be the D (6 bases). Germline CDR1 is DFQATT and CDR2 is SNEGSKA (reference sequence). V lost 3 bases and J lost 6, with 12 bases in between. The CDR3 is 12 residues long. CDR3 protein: CSASGGACEQYF. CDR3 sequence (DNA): TGCAGTGCTAGCGGGGGAGCCTGCGAGCAGTACTTC.

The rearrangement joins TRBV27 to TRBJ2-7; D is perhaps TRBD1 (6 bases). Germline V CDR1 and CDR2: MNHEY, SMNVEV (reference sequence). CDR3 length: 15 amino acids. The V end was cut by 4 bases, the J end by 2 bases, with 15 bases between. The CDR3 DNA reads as TGTGCCAGCAGTTCCCCGACAGGATCTACCTACGAGCAGTACTTC. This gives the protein CASSSPTGSTYEQYF.

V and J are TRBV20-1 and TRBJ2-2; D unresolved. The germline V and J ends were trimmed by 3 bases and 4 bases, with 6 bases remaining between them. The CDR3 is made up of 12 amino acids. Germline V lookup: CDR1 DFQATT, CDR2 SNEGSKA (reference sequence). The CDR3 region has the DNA TGCAGTGCTAGTTCGGGCACCGGGGAGCTGTTTTTT. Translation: CSASSGTGELFF.

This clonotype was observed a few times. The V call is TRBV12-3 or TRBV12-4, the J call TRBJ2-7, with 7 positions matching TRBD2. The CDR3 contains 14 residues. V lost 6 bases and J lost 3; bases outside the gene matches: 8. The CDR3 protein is CASSQRLAVYEQYF. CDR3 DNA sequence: TGTGCCAGCAGCCAAAGGCTAGCGGTCTACGAGCAGTACTTC.

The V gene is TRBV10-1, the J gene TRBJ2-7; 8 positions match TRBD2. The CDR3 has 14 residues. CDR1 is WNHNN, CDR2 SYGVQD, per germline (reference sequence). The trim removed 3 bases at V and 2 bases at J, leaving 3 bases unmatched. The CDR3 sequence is CASSEAGVTYEQYF. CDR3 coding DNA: TGCGCCAGCAGTGAAGCGGGAGTCACCTACGAGCAGTACTTC.

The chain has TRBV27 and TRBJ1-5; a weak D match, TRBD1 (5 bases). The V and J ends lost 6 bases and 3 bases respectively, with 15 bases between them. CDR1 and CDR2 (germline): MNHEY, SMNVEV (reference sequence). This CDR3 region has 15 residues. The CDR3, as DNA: TGTGCCAGCAGCCCCGGGGCAGGGTTCAATCAGCCCCAGCATTTT. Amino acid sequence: CASSPGAGFNQPQHF.